This paragraph covers one T cell receptor beta chain sequence. Its target is unknown. This specimen comes from a study of T cells in localized non-small cell lung cancer. General observations from the study: The study linked higher blood T cell density to longer overall survival. Because sequencing included only one region (of the tumor), heterogeneity remains possible. Researchers found a median approximately 55 of the top 100 tumor clones in adjacent lung.

Losses at the gene ends were 9 bases for V and 6 bases for J; bases not matched to a gene: 4. The CDR3 covers 13 residues. The germline V gene has CDR1 LNHDA and CDR2 SQIVND (reference sequence). Data came from immunoSEQ multiplex PCR; TCRdb stores just in-frame clones and leaves some out. There are 40,000 to 65,000 clones in the sample; 80% to 85% occur only once, and about 18% lies in the top ten. The sequenced sample was peripheral blood mononuclear cells, obtained before any cancer treatment. This clonotype was sampled from a man between 40 and 75 years old with stage III lung adenocarcinoma. J is TRBJ2-1 and V is TRBV19; 11 bases are a match to TRBD2. The CDR3 DNA follows: TGTGCCAGCGGGACTAGCGGATTCAATGAGCAGTTCTTC. The encoded protein is CASGTSGFNEQFF.